A selection of T cell receptor beta chains follows, all from one sample in a study of PD-1 blockade in classical Hodgkin lymphoma. Produced via immunoSEQ multiplex PCR; TCRdb's table is partial and in-frame only. In the table there are about 4,600 clones, about 64% of which are singletons. The specimen comprised peripheral blood mononuclear cells (PBMCs), sampled before the fourth cycle of nivolumab. The source of these receptors is a human donor with classical Hodgkin lymphoma. Each CDR3 is given with its conserved first and last residue. The D gene is left open where the match is weak. The listing skips clone size in some rows; elsewhere it reads once, few, many or a size class.

len,abundance,j_gene,v_gene,d_gene,CDR3nt,CDR3aa
13,NA,TRBJ1-1,TRBV6-5,NA,TGTGCCAGCAGTTACGCGAGTTTTGGTGAAGCTTTCTTT,CASSYASFGEAFF
16,NA,TRBJ2-4,TRBV4-1,NA,TGCGCCAGCAGCCAACCTACGACAGGGAGGGAAAACATTCAGTACTTC,CASSQPTTGRENIQYF
16,NA,TRBJ2-3,TRBV14,NA,TGTGCCAGCAGCCAAGAGTTTAGGCACTCCACAGATACGCAGTATTTT,CASSQEFRHSTDTQYF
14,NA,TRBJ2-2,TRBV2,NA,TGTGCCAGCAATTCCCTTGTAGGGGCCGGGGAGCTGTTTTTT,CASNSLVGAGELFF
11,NA,TRBJ1-2,TRBV6-5,TRBD1,TGTGCCAGCAGTCCCGGGACAGTCTACACCTTC,CASSPGTVYTF
13,once,TRBJ2-2,TRBV4-3,NA,TGCGCCAGCAGCCAAGACGGAACCGGGGAGCTGTTTTTT,CASSQDGTGELFF
14,NA,TRBJ1-5,TRBV7-9,NA,TGTGCCAGCAGCTTAGGACATTCCAGCCAGCCCCAGCATTTT,CASSLGHSSQPQHF
16,once,TRBJ1-6,TRBV9,NA,TGTGCCAGTCCTACCGAAGGGGGGCGGTATAATTCACCCCTCCACTTT,CASPTEGGRYNSPLHF
16,NA,TRBJ1-4,TRBV4-1,NA,TGCGCCAGCAGCCATTCTTCCGGGGCCTTTAATGAAAAACTGTTTTTT,CASSHSSGAFNEKLFF
12,once,TRBJ2-1,TRBV6-5,NA,TGTGCCAGCAAGAGACCGTGGGGAGAGGAGTTCTTC,CASKRPWGEEFF
13,NA,TRBJ2-5,TRBV7-2,NA,TGTGCCAGCAGCTTAGCCCAGAAAGAGACCCAGTACTTC,CASSLAQKETQYF
15,NA,TRBJ2-4,TRBV6-5,NA,TGTGCCAGCAGTTTTTACCAGGGGCCCAAAAACATTCAGTACTTC,CASSFYQGPKNIQYF
11,NA,TRBJ2-7,TRBV30,NA,TGTGCCTGGAGCGGAGAGTACGAGCAGTACTTC,CAWSGEYEQYF
12,NA,TRBJ2-5,TRBV6-6,NA,TGTGCCAGCAGAGGCACCCAAGAGACCCAGTACTTC,CASRGTQETQYF
17,few,TRBJ1-6,TRBV19,NA,TGTGCCAGTAGTCTTTACTCCGGACAGACCTATAATTCACCCCTCCACTTT,CASSLYSGQTYNSPLHF
15,NA,TRBJ2-7,TRBV5-1,TRBD1,TGCGCCAGCAGCAATAAGGGACAGGGAAAAAACGAGCAGTACTTC,CASSNKGQGKNEQYF
15,NA,TRBJ1-4,TRBV25-1,NA,TGTGCCAGCAGTGAAGTGTCCCGGGACACCCAGAAACTGTTTTTT,CASSEVSRDTQKLFF
11,NA,TRBJ1-2,TRBV28,NA,TGTGCCAGCCGGACTTTGGTTGGCTACACCTTC,CASRTLVGYTF
16,NA,TRBJ2-1,TRBV11-3,TRBD2,TGTGCCAGCAGCTTGGGACTAAAAAGCTCCTACAATGAGCAGTTCTTC,CASSLGLKSSYNEQFF
17,NA,TRBJ2-7,TRBV18,TRBD2,TGTGCCAGCTCACCAATCATAGCTTCAGCGGGAGTTGGCGAGCAGTACTTC,CASSPIIASAGVGEQYF